The next 13 T cell receptor beta chains were all read from a single sample in a study of blood T cell repertoires in COVID-19. TCRdb's copy holds only in-frame clones and misses some; the assay was immunoSEQ multiplex PCR. This sample has under 300,000 clones, with approximately 84% found just once. The sample taken for sequencing was peripheral blood. The receptors shown here come from a man in his fifties or sixties with acute or convalescent COVID-19.

The rearrangement links TRBV28 to TRBJ1-1; D possibly corresponds to TRBD1 (6 bases). The V and J ends lost 3 bases and 8 bases respectively, with 10 bases between them. CDR1 is MDHEN and CDR2 is SYDVKM in the germline V gene. The CDR3 has 12 residues. The CDR3 protein is CASSFSDREAFF. DNA for the CDR3: TGTGCCAGCAGTTTTTCCGACAGGGAAGCTTTCTTT.

V is TRBV4-2 and J is TRBJ1-2; D might be TRBD1 (6 bases). V shed 3 bases and J shed 5 bases, with 19 bases lying between them. CDR3 length equals 16 residues. Per the germline V gene, CDR1 is LGHNA and CDR2 is YNFKEQ. CDR3 residues: CASSQTADSSAYGYTF. DNA for the CDR3: TGTGCCAGCAGCCAGACCGCGGACAGTAGCGCTTATGGCTACACCTTC.

The CDR3 coding sequence is TGCGCCAGCAGCTTGGGGCAGGGGGCGAATTCACCCCTCCACTTT. It is translated as CASSLGQGANSPLHF. This sequence joins TRBV5-1 and TRBJ1-6; the match to TRBD1 covers 8 bases. The CDR3 is 15 residues long. J gave up 7 bases and V 0 bases, and 3 bases lay outside the gene matches. The germline V gene encodes CDR1 SGHRS and CDR2 YFSETQ.

This clone was seen more than once but under ten times. J is TRBJ1-6 and V is TRBV5-1; the D is unclear. Germline lookup yields CDR1 SGHRS and CDR2 YFSETQ. The CDR3 is 13 amino acids. Trimming removed 0 bases at V and 8 bases at J, with 6 bases between. For the CDR3, the DNA is TGCGCCAGCAGCTTGGGGAGTGATTCACCCCTCCACTTT. It encodes CASSLGSDSPLHF.

This clone was counted a few times. The rearrangement links TRBV2 to TRBJ2-7; 11 bases align to TRBD2. Germline V CDR1 and CDR2: SNHLY, FYNNEI. This CDR3 comprises 13 residues. V lost 7 bases, J lost 3 bases, and 2 bases stayed unmatched. The CDR3 nucleotides are TGTGCCAGCAATAGCGGGGGGGTCTACGAGCAGTACTTC. Protein product: CASNSGGVYEQYF.

This clone is a singleton in its sample. The chain links TRBV29-1 to TRBJ2-1, with 7 positions matching TRBD2. V lost 4 bases, J lost 0 bases, and 6 bases stayed unmatched. Germline-derived CDR1 and CDR2 are SQVTM and ANQGSEA. This CDR3 is 15 amino acids long. CDR3 sequence: CSVASGGISYNEQFF. DNA of the CDR3: TGCAGCGTTGCTAGCGGAGGGATCTCCTACAATGAGCAGTTCTTC.

The chain carries TRBV5-1 and TRBJ2-2; 10 bases align to TRBD1. CDR3 length equals 17 residues. Germline lookup yields CDR1 SGHRS and CDR2 YFSETQ. J was trimmed by 5 bases and V by 0 bases; bases with no gene match: 7. Here the CDR3 reads CASSLVPGQGRTGELFF. For the CDR3, the DNA is TGCGCCAGCAGCTTGGTTCCGGGACAGGGGAGGACCGGGGAGCTGTTTTTT.

This chain uses TRBV9 with TRBJ1-2; 7 nucleotides agree with TRBD1. The CDR3 consists of 14 residues. After removal of 0 bases from V and 4 bases from J, the junction contained 3 bases not matched to a gene. Germline-derived CDR1 and CDR2 are SGDLS and YYNGEE. The DNA of the CDR3 is TGTGCCAGCAGCGTAGCTAGGGACAGCTATGGCTACACCTTC. Translating gives CASSVARDSYGYTF. The full variable domain, rest sourced from reference TRBV9 and TRBJ1-2, is DSGVTQTPKHLITATGQRVTLRCSPRSGDLSVYWYQQSLDQGLQFLIQYYNGEERAKGNILERFSAQQFPDLHSELNLSSLELGDSALYFCASSVARDSYGYTFGSGTRLTVV.

The chain uses TRBV27 and TRBJ1-4; D is possibly TRBD1 (5 bases). Germline V gives CDR1 MNHEY, CDR2 SMNVEV (reference sequence). This CDR3 contains 14 residues. Trimming removed 5 bases at V and 8 bases at J, with 15 bases between. The CDR3 coding sequence is TGTGCCAGCAGTCCTGACGGAGGGGCCGAAAAACTGTTTTTT. Protein: CASSPDGGAEKLFF.

A single count supports this clone. The chain is built from TRBV27 and TRBJ2-1; D possibly corresponds to TRBD2 (6 bases). Germline CDR1 MNHEY, CDR2 SMNVEV (reference sequence). V was clipped by 2 bases and J by 9 bases, with 17 bases between them. This CDR3 has 15 residues. In DNA, the CDR3 is TGTGCCAGCAGTTTAAGTCCGACTAGGAGGACTGAGCAGTTCTTC. It translates to CASSLSPTRRTEQFF.

V and J are TRBV5-1 and TRBJ1-3; 7 nucleotides line up with TRBD1. The CDR3 runs 15 residues. Losses at the gene ends were 3 bases for V and 0 bases for J; bases not matched to a gene: 3. CDR1 SGHRS and CDR2 YFSETQ come from the germline V gene. This CDR3 reads CASSWTGSSGNTIYF. In nucleotides, the CDR3 is TGCGCCAGCAGCTGGACAGGTTCCTCTGGAAACACCATATATTTT.

The genes are TRBV11-3 and TRBJ2-7, with 10 bases identical to TRBD2. Germline V gene data show CDR1 as SGHNT and CDR2 as YENEEA. The CDR3 has 14 amino acids. Trimming took 6 bases from V and 0 from J; bases not matched to a gene: 2. CDR3 residues: CASSSSGGSYEQYF. CDR3 in DNA: TGTGCCAGCAGTTCTAGCGGGGGCTCCTACGAGCAGTACTTC.

The chain couples TRBV15 to TRBJ2-7; 7 nucleotides agree with TRBD2. CDR1 and CDR2 (germline): LNHNV, YYDKDF (reference sequence). The trim removed 0 bases at V and 3 bases at J, leaving 2 bases unmatched. This CDR3 has 14 residues. The chain's CDR3 is CATSREGLVYEQYF. The CDR3 DNA reads as TGTGCCACCAGCAGAGAAGGACTAGTCTACGAGCAGTACTTC.